This T cell receptor beta chain was retrieved from a study of metastatic and nonmetastatic thyroid tumors. On the study more broadly: Patients with malignant and benign thyroid disease provided blood and tumor or nodule tissue, whose repertoires were compared.

V gave up 2 bases and J gave up 0 bases, with 13 bases separating them. The CDR3 is 16 residues long. CDR1 and CDR2 from the germline V gene are MNHEY and SMNVEV (reference sequence). This clone has a count of ten or more. The antigen remains unidentified. Ahead of thyroid surgery, no patient had received treatment of any kind. Findings of the study overall: Benign nodules reportedly had significantly lower TCR beta diversity than malignant thyroid tumors in blood and tumor.

Original analysis: Building a distant-metastasis classifier for papillary thyroid cancer drew on CDR3 differences across clinicopathological groups. TCRdb redid the clone calls on the PCR reads using MiXCR. None of the V and J calls come from the authors' own analysis; TCRdb made them. The data contain about 93,000 clones, 9.5% to 15% of them seen just once; the ten biggest clones take up 11%. This sequence originates from a female donor with papillary thyroid cancer or a benign thyroid nodule (not recorded which). Some clones in this sample may be carry-over from other donors' samples. This chain connects TRBV27 to TRBJ1-1, with D tentatively TRBD1 (6 bases). Sequenced sample: blood. CDR3 sequence: CASSLIGDTMNTEAFF. CDR3 sequence (DNA): TGTGCCAGCAGTTTAATTGGGGACACGATGAACACTGAAGCTTTCTTT.